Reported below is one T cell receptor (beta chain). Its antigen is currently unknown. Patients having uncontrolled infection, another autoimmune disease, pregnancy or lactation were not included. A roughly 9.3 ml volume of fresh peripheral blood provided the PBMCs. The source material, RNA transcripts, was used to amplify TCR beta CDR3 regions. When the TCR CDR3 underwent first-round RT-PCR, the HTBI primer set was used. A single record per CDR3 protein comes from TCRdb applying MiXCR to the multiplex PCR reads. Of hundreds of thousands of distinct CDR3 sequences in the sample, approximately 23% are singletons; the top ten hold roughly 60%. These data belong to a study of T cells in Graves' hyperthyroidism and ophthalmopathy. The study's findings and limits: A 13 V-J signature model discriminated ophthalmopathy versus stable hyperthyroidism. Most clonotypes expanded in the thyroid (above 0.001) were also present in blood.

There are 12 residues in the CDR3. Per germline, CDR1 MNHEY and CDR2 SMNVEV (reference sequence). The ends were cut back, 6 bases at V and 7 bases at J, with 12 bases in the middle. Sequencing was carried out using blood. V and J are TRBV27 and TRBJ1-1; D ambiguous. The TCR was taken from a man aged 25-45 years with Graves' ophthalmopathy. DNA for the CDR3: TGTGCCAGCAGCCGCGACGGTTTTGAAGCTTTCTTT. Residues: CASSRDGFEAFF.